The present TCR beta chain was sequenced within a study of regulatory T cells in long-lasting Graves disease. Study information: Graves' patients, diagnosed recently, had received antithyroid drugs under 3 months. Study-level points and caveats: TRBV28, TRBJ1-2 and TRBJ2-5 were segments that persistent disease favored.

This clonotype has a count of ten or more. Its antigen is currently unknown. To make TCR beta libraries, researchers used iRepertoire HTBI primers and Arm-PCR of CDR3 regions. One entry per CDR3 protein, called by TCRdb with MiXCR from the multiplex PCR reads. This table holds about 430,000 distinct CDR3 sequences, roughly 15% found once. Germline CDR1 and CDR2: MDHEN and SYDVKM. The CDR3 runs 11 residues. Trimming took off 10 bases at V and 7 bases at J, with 11 bases between the two ends. Time point in this sample: newly diagnosed GD, antithyroid drugs for less than 3 months. Scientists built the TCR library using RNA that was extracted from PBMCs. The sample also formed part of further work on T cells in Graves' hyperthyroidism and ophthalmopathy.

The source material was peripheral blood mononuclear cells (PBMCs), sampled at new diagnosis, from a patient treated with antithyroid drugs. The rearrangement joins TRBV28 to TRBJ1-3; weak D call: TRBD1 (6 bases). This clonotype was sampled from a woman in her 40s with Graves disease. In DNA, the CDR3 is TGTGCCAACATCACAGGGAACACCATATATTTT. Its protein is CANITGNTIYF. The full variable domain, completed using reference TRBV28 and TRBJ1-3, is DVKVTQSSRYLVKRTGEKVFLECVQDMDHENMFWYRQDPGLGLRLIYFSYDVKMKEKGDIPEGYSVSREKKERFSLILESASTNQTSMYLCANITGNTIYFGEGSWLTVV.